This entry is about one T cell receptor (beta chain). Its antigen is undetermined. Time point denoted: patch test 2, 6 weeks after DPC sensitization. As to treatment: therapeutic diphenylcyclopropenone sensitization with weekly scalp DPC. The template was total RNA from unfractionated whole blood. The data originate from a study of human T cells and chemical hapten exposure. Overall study findings and caveats: Patch test score rose with PT1 expanded TCR count, significant at thresholds 8, 16 and 32, not 4.

V was shortened by 5 bases and J by 0 bases, with 14 bases between the two germline ends. Germline-derived CDR1 and CDR2 are MNHEY and SVGEGT. This CDR3 has 16 amino acids. TCRdb reanalysed the RACE reads using MiXCR and keeps one entry per CDR3 protein. The sample contains some 42,000 distinct CDR3 sequences, 9.5% to 10% of which appear only once. The material was whole blood, obtained in connection with sensitization to the hapten diphenylcyclopropenone (DPC). The chain has TRBV6-2 or TRBV6-3 and TRBJ2-1; perhaps TRBD2 as D (6 bases). The origin of this receptor is a woman in her thirties with alopecia areata. Some clones in this sample may be carry-over from other donors' samples. The CDR3 sequence is CASSRRDGSSYNEQFF. CDR3 nucleotide sequence: TGTGCCAGCAGTCGGCGGGATGGCAGCTCCTACAATGAGCAGTTCTTC.